This is a list of T cell receptor beta chains from one sample in a study of T cell repertoires in cytomegalovirus infection. One entry per CDR3 protein, called by TCRdb with MiXCR from the reads. Here the sample spans nearly 650,000 distinct CDR3 sequences, approximately 24% being singletons. Sequences were obtained from CD8+ T cells from PBMCs. Receptors originate from a human donor in good health (CMV status not recorded). Some clones in this sample may be carry-over from other donors' samples. Both conserved end residues are part of each CDR3. The D gene is left open where the match is weak. Clone size is shown for a subset of rows, as once, few, many or a class of expanded clone.

abundance: NA
v_gene: TRBV6-2/TRBV6-3
d_gene: NA
j_gene: TRBJ1-2
CDR3aa: CASSYSTVTYGYTF
CDR3nt: TGTGCCAGCAGTTACTCGACAGTGACCTATGGCTACACCTTC

abundance: few
v_gene: TRBV28
d_gene: NA
j_gene: TRBJ2-3
CDR3aa: CASAPPGVRGDTQYF
CDR3nt: TGTGCCAGCGCTCCTCCGGGGGTGAGGGGAGATACGCAGTATTTT

abundance: few
v_gene: TRBV10-3
d_gene: NA
j_gene: TRBJ2-1
CDR3aa: CAVGGLNEQFF
CDR3nt: TGTGCCGTCGGGGGGCTCAATGAGCAGTTCTTC

abundance: many
v_gene: TRBV7-9
d_gene: NA
j_gene: TRBJ1-3
CDR3aa: CASSLTSGNTIYF
CDR3nt: TGTGCCAGCAGCTTAACCTCTGGAAACACCATATATTTT

abundance: many
v_gene: TRBV25-1
d_gene: NA
j_gene: TRBJ2-6
CDR3aa: CASSELPVTTGANVLTF
CDR3nt: TGTGCCAGCAGTGAGCTCCCAGTGACAACTGGGGCCAACGTCCTGACTTTC

abundance: NA
v_gene: TRBV6-2/TRBV6-3
d_gene: NA
j_gene: TRBJ2-3
CDR3aa: CASTERAGTDTQYF
CDR3nt: TGTGCCAGCACCGAGCGGGCGGGGACAGATACGCAGTATTTT

abundance: few
v_gene: TRBV7-2
d_gene: NA
j_gene: TRBJ1-5
CDR3aa: CASSLEGQLGQPQHF
CDR3nt: TGTGCCAGCAGCTTAGAAGGGCAGCTCGGGCAGCCCCAGCATTTT

abundance: NA
v_gene: TRBV19
d_gene: NA
j_gene: TRBJ2-5
CDR3aa: CASSIGTHPPQETQYF
CDR3nt: TGTGCCAGTAGTATAGGGACTCACCCCCCACAAGAGACCCAGTACTTC

abundance: NA
v_gene: TRBV29-1
d_gene: NA
j_gene: TRBJ2-7
CDR3aa: CSVVGTSSYEQYF
CDR3nt: TGCAGCGTTGTCGGGACATCGTCCTACGAGCAGTACTTC

abundance: NA
v_gene: TRBV5-6
d_gene: TRBD1
j_gene: TRBJ2-2
CDR3aa: CANTPGTGLRELFF
CDR3nt: TGTGCCAACACTCCCGGGACAGGGCTCCGGGAGCTGTTTTTT

abundance: many
v_gene: TRBV4-1
d_gene: TRBD1
j_gene: TRBJ1-4
CDR3aa: CASSQVDRTTNEKLFF
CDR3nt: TGCGCCAGCAGCCAAGTGGACAGGACAACTAATGAAAAACTGTTTTTT

abundance: many
v_gene: TRBV7-2
d_gene: NA
j_gene: TRBJ2-5
CDR3aa: CASNSDSQETQYF
CDR3nt: TGTGCCAGCAACTCGGACAGCCAAGAGACCCAGTACTTC

abundance: few
v_gene: TRBV28
d_gene: NA
j_gene: TRBJ2-1
CDR3aa: CASSHGRAYYNEQFF
CDR3nt: TGTGCCAGCAGTCATGGCCGGGCATATTACAATGAGCAGTTCTTC

abundance: few
v_gene: TRBV6-6
d_gene: NA
j_gene: TRBJ2-3
CDR3aa: CASSYQLTDTQYF
CDR3nt: TGTGCCAGCAGTTACCAGCTGACAGATACGCAGTATTTT

abundance: NA
v_gene: TRBV7-6
d_gene: NA
j_gene: TRBJ2-1
CDR3aa: CASSTETSYNEQFF
CDR3nt: TGTGCCAGCAGCACCGAGACATCCTACAATGAGCAGTTCTTC

abundance: NA
v_gene: TRBV5-6
d_gene: TRBD1
j_gene: TRBJ1-1
CDR3aa: CASSYGVPGQGLMNTEAFF
CDR3nt: TGTGCCAGCAGCTACGGAGTACCGGGACAGGGTTTAATGAACACTGAAGCTTTCTTT

abundance: few
v_gene: TRBV14
d_gene: NA
j_gene: TRBJ1-1
CDR3aa: CASSQDRREVAFF
CDR3nt: TGTGCCAGCAGCCAAGATCGGCGGGAAGTAGCTTTCTTT

abundance: NA
v_gene: TRBV2
d_gene: TRBD2
j_gene: TRBJ2-5
CDR3aa: CASRIVAGAEQETRYF
CDR3nt: TGTGCCAGCAGGATAGTAGCGGGGGCCGAACAAGAGACCCGGTACTTC

abundance: many
v_gene: TRBV6-2/TRBV6-3
d_gene: NA
j_gene: TRBJ1-1
CDR3aa: CASSYSRGNTEAFF
CDR3nt: TGTGCCAGCAGTTACTCGAGGGGGAACACTGAAGCTTTCTTT

abundance: NA
v_gene: TRBV12-3/TRBV12-4
d_gene: NA
j_gene: TRBJ1-5
CDR3aa: CASSPARNQPQHF
CDR3nt: TGTGCCAGCAGTCCAGCCAGAAATCAGCCCCAGCATTTT

abundance: few
v_gene: TRBV5-1
d_gene: NA
j_gene: TRBJ1-1
CDR3aa: CASWWGTEAFF
CDR3nt: TGCGCCAGCTGGTGGGGGACTGAAGCTTTCTTT

abundance: NA
v_gene: TRBV4-1
d_gene: NA
j_gene: TRBJ2-6
CDR3aa: CASSQVGQLLSGANVLTF
CDR3nt: TGCGCCAGCAGCCAAGTCGGACAGTTGCTCTCTGGGGCCAACGTCCTGACTTTC

abundance: once
v_gene: TRBV14
d_gene: TRBD1
j_gene: TRBJ2-7
CDR3aa: CASSPGQGAFYEQYF
CDR3nt: TGTGCCAGCAGCCCGGGACAGGGGGCTTTCTACGAGCAGTACTTC

abundance: many
v_gene: TRBV10-3
d_gene: NA
j_gene: TRBJ2-3
CDR3aa: CAISRTENTDTQYF
CDR3nt: TGTGCCATCAGTCGGACAGAAAACACAGATACGCAGTATTTT

abundance: NA
v_gene: TRBV6-1
d_gene: TRBD1
j_gene: TRBJ2-1
CDR3aa: CASSEPRQGDEQFF
CDR3nt: TGTGCCAGCAGTGAACCGCGACAGGGCGATGAGCAGTTCTTC

abundance: NA
v_gene: TRBV29-1
d_gene: NA
j_gene: TRBJ1-1
CDR3aa: CSVEGEHYTNTEAFF
CDR3nt: TGCAGCGTTGAAGGGGAACATTACACGAACACTGAAGCTTTCTTT

abundance: NA
v_gene: TRBV7-8
d_gene: TRBD2
j_gene: TRBJ2-7
CDR3aa: CASNSGGVFYEQYF
CDR3nt: TGTGCCAGCAACAGCGGGGGGGTCTTCTACGAGCAGTACTTC

abundance: NA
v_gene: TRBV7-6
d_gene: NA
j_gene: TRBJ1-1
CDR3aa: CASSRSTGEGFF
CDR3nt: TGTGCCAGCAGCCGTTCGACAGGAGAGGGTTTCTTT

abundance: NA
v_gene: TRBV12-3/TRBV12-4
d_gene: NA
j_gene: TRBJ2-3
CDR3aa: CTSSLPGRLGTDTQYF
CDR3nt: TGTACCAGCAGTTTACCGGGACGTTTGGGAACAGATACGCAGTATTTT

abundance: few
v_gene: TRBV6-2/TRBV6-3
d_gene: NA
j_gene: TRBJ1-6
CDR3aa: CASQEAPYNSPLHF
CDR3nt: TGTGCCAGCCAAGAGGCGCCTTATAATTCACCCCTCCACTTT

abundance: once
v_gene: TRBV10-3
d_gene: NA
j_gene: TRBJ2-3
CDR3aa: CAIKTYTDTQYF
CDR3nt: TGTGCCATCAAGACTTACACAGATACGCAGTATTTT

abundance: few
v_gene: TRBV6-2/TRBV6-3
d_gene: NA
j_gene: TRBJ1-5
CDR3aa: CASSRRARNQPQHF
CDR3nt: TGTGCCAGCAGTCGCCGGGCAAGAAATCAGCCCCAGCATTTT

abundance: NA
v_gene: TRBV28
d_gene: TRBD2
j_gene: TRBJ2-5
CDR3aa: CASSLALGGEETQYF
CDR3nt: TGTGCCAGCAGCCTAGCCCTTGGGGGGGAAGAGACCCAGTACTTC

abundance: NA
v_gene: TRBV14
d_gene: TRBD1
j_gene: TRBJ2-7
CDR3aa: CASSQTGQRTYEQYF
CDR3nt: TGTGCCAGCAGCCAAACGGGACAGCGAACCTACGAGCAGTACTTC

abundance: NA
v_gene: TRBV7-9
d_gene: TRBD1
j_gene: TRBJ2-5
CDR3aa: CASSLAEGQGLGETQYF
CDR3nt: TGTGCCAGCAGCTTAGCAGAGGGACAGGGGTTGGGAGAGACCCAGTACTTC

abundance: many
v_gene: TRBV28
d_gene: NA
j_gene: TRBJ1-3
CDR3aa: CASSFKALTGPSGNTIYF
CDR3nt: TGTGCCAGCAGTTTTAAGGCGCTCACAGGGCCGTCGGGAAACACCATATATTTT

abundance: NA
v_gene: TRBV7-9
d_gene: TRBD1
j_gene: TRBJ2-2
CDR3aa: CASSKTGFAGELFF
CDR3nt: TGTGCCAGCAGCAAGACAGGGTTCGCCGGGGAGCTGTTTTTT

abundance: NA
v_gene: TRBV19
d_gene: TRBD1
j_gene: TRBJ2-4
CDR3aa: CASSVGTGKLWAKNIQYF
CDR3nt: TGTGCCAGTAGTGTTGGGACAGGGAAACTATGGGCCAAAAACATTCAGTACTTC

abundance: NA
v_gene: TRBV19
d_gene: NA
j_gene: TRBJ1-1
CDR3aa: CASSSPDLRTVRLTEAFF
CDR3nt: TGTGCCAGTAGTTCCCCAGACCTTCGGACGGTTCGTCTCACTGAAGCTTTCTTT

abundance: NA
v_gene: TRBV28
d_gene: TRBD1
j_gene: TRBJ2-1
CDR3aa: CDSKLQGASIGNEQFF
CDR3nt: TGTGACAGCAAGCTACAGGGGGCTTCCATTGGCAATGAGCAGTTCTTC

abundance: NA
v_gene: TRBV7-6
d_gene: NA
j_gene: TRBJ1-1
CDR3aa: CASSLAGKGGWLNTEAFF
CDR3nt: TGTGCCAGCAGCTTAGCAGGGAAAGGAGGATGGTTGAACACTGAAGCTTTCTTT

abundance: many
v_gene: TRBV12-3/TRBV12-4
d_gene: TRBD2
j_gene: TRBJ2-5
CDR3aa: CASSLSGGAFETQYF
CDR3nt: TGTGCCAGCAGTCTTAGCGGGGGGGCCTTCGAGACCCAGTACTTC

abundance: few
v_gene: TRBV29-1
d_gene: NA
j_gene: TRBJ1-5
CDR3aa: CSVSGDTSNQPQHF
CDR3nt: TGCAGCGTGTCAGGGGACACGAGCAATCAGCCCCAGCATTTT

abundance: NA
v_gene: TRBV25-1
d_gene: NA
j_gene: TRBJ2-2
CDR3aa: CASRGPGAGSSNTGELFF
CDR3nt: TGTGCCAGCAGAGGCCCTGGGGCGGGTTCATCGAACACCGGGGAGCTGTTTTTT

abundance: many
v_gene: TRBV28
d_gene: NA
j_gene: TRBJ2-1
CDR3aa: CASSLLGLNEQFF
CDR3nt: TGTGCCAGCAGTTTACTCGGGCTGAATGAGCAGTTCTTC

abundance: NA
v_gene: TRBV7-9
d_gene: NA
j_gene: TRBJ1-2
CDR3aa: CASSPKSPIPSGGLHYGYTF
CDR3nt: TGTGCCAGCAGCCCAAAATCCCCGATCCCCTCGGGGGGCCTCCACTATGGCTACACCTTC

abundance: few
v_gene: TRBV12-5
d_gene: NA
j_gene: TRBJ2-7
CDR3aa: CASGLELDRSREQYF
CDR3nt: TGTGCTAGTGGTTTGGAACTAGACAGGTCTCGGGAGCAGTACTTC

abundance: NA
v_gene: TRBV4-1
d_gene: NA
j_gene: TRBJ1-2
CDR3aa: CASSQDPDGYTF
CDR3nt: TGCGCCAGCAGCCAAGATCCGGATGGCTACACCTTC

abundance: NA
v_gene: TRBV20-1
d_gene: TRBD1
j_gene: TRBJ1-2
CDR3aa: CSARKQDRSINYGYTF
CDR3nt: TGCAGTGCTAGGAAACAGGACAGGAGTATTAACTATGGCTACACCTTC

abundance: many
v_gene: TRBV7-2
d_gene: TRBD1
j_gene: TRBJ1-2
CDR3aa: CASSLFPLTGEDGYTF
CDR3nt: TGTGCCAGCAGCTTGTTCCCCTTGACAGGGGAGGATGGCTACACCTTC

abundance: few
v_gene: TRBV6-2/TRBV6-3
d_gene: TRBD1
j_gene: TRBJ1-1
CDR3aa: CASSSAGTGFTEAFF
CDR3nt: TGTGCCAGCAGTTCCGCCGGGACAGGGTTTACTGAAGCTTTCTTT

abundance: NA
v_gene: TRBV2
d_gene: NA
j_gene: TRBJ2-4
CDR3aa: CASSEAFGGRAGPKNIQYF
CDR3nt: TGTGCCAGCAGTGAAGCTTTTGGTGGGCGAGCGGGCCCCAAAAACATTCAGTACTTC